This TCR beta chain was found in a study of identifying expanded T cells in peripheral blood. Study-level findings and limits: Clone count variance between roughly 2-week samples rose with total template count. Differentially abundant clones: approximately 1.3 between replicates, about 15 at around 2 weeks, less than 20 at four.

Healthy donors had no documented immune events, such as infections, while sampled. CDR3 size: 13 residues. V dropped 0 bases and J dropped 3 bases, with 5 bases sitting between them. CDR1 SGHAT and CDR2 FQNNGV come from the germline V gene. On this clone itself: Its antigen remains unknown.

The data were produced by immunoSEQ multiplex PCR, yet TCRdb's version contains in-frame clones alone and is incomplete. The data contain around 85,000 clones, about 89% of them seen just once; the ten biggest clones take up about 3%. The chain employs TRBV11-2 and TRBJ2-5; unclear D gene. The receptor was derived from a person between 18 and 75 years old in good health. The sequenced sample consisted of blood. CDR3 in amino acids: CASSLEVEETQYF. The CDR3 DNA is TGTGCCAGCAGCTTAGAGGTAGAAGAGACCCAGTACTTC.